The sequence of this T cell receptor beta chain was determined in a study of OX40 agonist ivuxolimab in advanced cancers. Study background: Patients with prior anti-PD-1, anti-PD-L1 or anti-CTLA-4 therapy were eligible; about 40% had some.

The method was immunoSEQ multiplex PCR; TCRdb's version includes in-frame clones alone and lacks a portion of them. The table records over 50,000 clones, around 88% of them present only once. Germline lookup yields CDR1 LNHDA and CDR2 SQIVND (reference sequence). This CDR3 is 14 amino acids long. Comments on this clone: As yet, its antigen is unknown. The junction and the germline gene differ at one end; a read error may be behind it. Other DNA variants within this sample encode the same CDR3.

General study results and limits: Partly responding patients at 0.1-3.0 mg/kg showed some of the smallest clonal expansion.

Researchers took blood at baseline, on cycle 4 day 1, and on cycle 7 day 1. Sequenced here: CD4+ or CD8+ T cells sorted from blood, sampled in a trial of the OX40 agonist ivuxolimab. This chain uses TRBV19 with TRBJ1-5; possible D gene TRBD1, 5 bases. This receptor was obtained from an adult with an advanced solid tumor such as melanoma, head and neck, liver or kidney cancer. As DNA, the CDR3 is TGTGCCAGTAGTACGGCCAGGGCGGGTCAGCCCCAACATTTT. It specifies CASSTARAGQPQHF.